Presented here are 20 T cell receptor beta chains from one specimen sequenced in a study of blood T cell repertoires in COVID-19 (dated by TCRdb to 2020 to 2021). Library prep was done by the immunoSEQ multiplex PCR assay. TCRdb took over this immuneACCESS table, retaining in-frame rearrangements with V and J assigned. Such tables are incomplete; in checked studies, under half of the missing clones stem from an unresolved V gene, and the remainder is unexplained. In all, the sample holds 150,000 to 200,000 clones, and approximately 93% of those were seen once. The top ten constitute less than 2% of the sample. Sample: peripheral blood. The receptors come from a woman aged 55-75 years with COVID-19, enrolled during active disease.

The J gene is TRBJ1-1, the V gene TRBV9; no definite D call. Trimming took off 3 bases at V and 0 bases at J, with 12 bases between the two ends. The germline gives CDR1 SGDLS, CDR2 YYNGEE. The CDR3 loop spans 15 amino acids. CDR3 DNA sequence: TGTGCCAGCAGCGAAACCACAGCAATGAACACTGAAGCTTTCTTT. It is translated as CASSETTAMNTEAFF.

This clone was counted only a few times. The chain couples TRBV18 to TRBJ1-4; maybe TRBD1 (5 bases). This CDR3 has 15 residues. The germline V gene encodes CDR1 KGHSH and CDR2 LQKENI. V was clipped by 0 bases and J by 7 bases, with 12 bases between them. As DNA, the CDR3 is TGTGCCAGCTCACCACCAGCAGGGTGGGGTGAAAAACTGTTTTTT. This encodes CASSPPAGWGEKLFF. Based on the CDR3 plus reference TRBV18 and TRBJ1-4, the full variable domain is NAGVMQNPRHLVRRRGQEARLRCSPMKGHSHVYWYRQLPEEGLKFMVYLQKENIIDESGMPKERFSAEFPKEGPSILRIQQVVRGDSAAYFCASSPPAGWGEKLFFGSGTQLSVL.

This chain links TRBV6-5 with TRBJ1-1; TRBD1 is a possible D gene (6 bases). V lost 2 bases, J lost 4 bases, and 8 bases lay in between. This CDR3 spans 13 amino acids. Germline V gives CDR1 MNHEY, CDR2 SVGAGI. Here the CDR3 DNA reads TGTGCCAGCAGTTACACAGGGAGCACTGAAGCTTTCTTT. It translates to CASSYTGSTEAFF.

This clone was detected a few times. The chain has TRBV5-1 and TRBJ1-4; the D gene is possibly TRBD1 (6 bases). The germline V and J ends were trimmed by 4 bases and 6 bases, with 16 bases remaining between them. This CDR3 contains 15 residues. In germline, CDR1 is SGHRS, CDR2 YFSETQ. The CDR3 loop reads CASSGNTGRDEKLFF. In DNA form, the CDR3 reads TGCGCCAGCAGCGGAAACACAGGGCGGGATGAAAAACTGTTTTTT.

The gene calls are TRBV5-4 and TRBJ2-5; 9 bases line up with TRBD1. CDR1 SGHNT and CDR2 YYREEE come from the germline V gene (reference sequence). The V and J ends lost 3 bases and 5 bases, in that order; junction bases with no gene match: 8. This CDR3 region has 15 residues. The CDR3 region has the DNA TGTGCCAGCAGCTCACCGGGACAGGGTGGTGAGACCCAGTACTTC. Its protein is CASSSPGQGGETQYF.

The chain carries TRBV5-6 and TRBJ1-2, with D possibly TRBD1 on 5 matching bases. This CDR3 contains 12 residues. Per germline, CDR1 SGHDT and CDR2 YYEEEE. V was pared by 4 bases and J by 4 bases, with 8 bases between. In DNA, the CDR3 is TGTGCCAGCAGCCCAGGGCTCTATGGCTACACCTTC. Amino acids: CASSPGLYGYTF.

V usage is TRBV4-1 and J usage is TRBJ1-1, with D unresolved. Germline V gene lookup returns CDR1 MGHRA and CDR2 YSYEKL. V was trimmed by 0 bases and J by 6 bases, leaving 8 bases between them. The CDR3 runs 13 residues. The CDR3 bases are TGCGCCAGCAGCCAAGACCGGGTAGCTGAAGCTTTCTTT. Translating it yields CASSQDRVAEAFF.

The chain carries TRBV6-5 and TRBJ2-3; TRBD1 aligns across 7 bases. The trim removed 6 bases at V and 9 bases at J, leaving 6 bases unmatched. CDR3 length: 12 residues. Germline V gene data show CDR1 as MNHEY and CDR2 as SVGAGI. This chain's CDR3 is CASRPPRGTQYF. In nucleotides, the CDR3 is TGTGCCAGCAGACCTCCCAGGGGGACGCAGTATTTT.

The V gene is TRBV18, the J gene TRBJ1-2; 7 bases match TRBD1. Trimming at V came to 5 bases and at J to 3 bases, leaving 9 bases not matched to a gene. The germline V gene has CDR1 KGHSH and CDR2 LQKENI. This CDR3 comprises 15 residues. CDR3 loop: CASSKTGIRDYGYTF. CDR3 coding DNA: TGTGCCAGCTCAAAGACAGGGATCCGGGACTATGGCTACACCTTC.

The chain links TRBV7-9 to TRBJ1-4, with 9 positions matching TRBD1. The germline V gene encodes CDR1 SEHNR and CDR2 FQNEAQ (reference sequence). After removal of 2 bases from V and 8 bases from J, the junction contained 9 bases not matched to a gene. The CDR3 is 16 amino acids. Here the CDR3 DNA reads TGTGCCAGCAGCTTACCCTCCGGGACAGGGCAGGAAAAACTGTTTTTT. Protein sequence: CASSLPSGTGQEKLFF.

This chain connects TRBV28 to TRBJ1-1; 9 bases are shared with TRBD1. The CDR3 is made up of 12 amino acids. The germline gives CDR1 MDHEN, CDR2 SYDVKM. Losses at the gene ends were 0 bases for V and 10 bases for J; bases not matched to a gene: 0. The CDR3 region has the DNA TGTGCCAGCAGTTTATGGGACAGGGGAGCTTTCTTT. Its translation: CASSLWDRGAFF.

The V gene is TRBV18, the J gene TRBJ1-6; 7 nucleotides match TRBD1. The germline CDR1 and CDR2 sequences are KGHSH and LQKENI. CDR3 length: 15 amino acids. V lost 3 bases to trimming and J lost 10 bases; unmatched junction nucleotides: 9. This CDR3 reads CASSPEDRVGSPLHF. For the CDR3, the DNA is TGTGCCAGCTCACCCGAAGACAGGGTCGGGTCACCCCTCCACTTT. Looking up the rest from reference TRBV18 and TRBJ1-6 gives the full variable domain: NAGVMQNPRHLVRRRGQEARLRCSPMKGHSHVYWYRQLPEEGLKFMVYLQKENIIDESGMPKERFSAEFPKEGPSILRIQQVVRGDSAAYFCASSPEDRVGSPLHFGNGTRLTVT.

The chain is built from TRBV5-1 and TRBJ2-3; D is perhaps TRBD2 (6 bases). This CDR3 has 15 amino acids. With 2 bases removed from V and 3 bases from J, the gap between germline ends came to 13 bases. Germline CDR1 and CDR2: SGHRS and YFSETQ. The CDR3 DNA reads as TGCGCCAGCAGCTTTAACGGGCTAGCGACAGATACGCAGTATTTT. As protein: CASSFNGLATDTQYF.

The chain is built from TRBV5-8 and TRBJ2-1; TRBD1 agrees at 10 bases. V dropped 6 bases and J dropped 1; count of bases not matched to a gene: 7. Germline V gene sequence: CDR1 SGHTS, CDR2 YDEGEE. This CDR3 spans 16 amino acids. CDR3 nucleotide sequence: TGTGCCAGCACATGGACAGGGGGTATATCCTACAATGAGCAGTTCTTC. Translated: CASTWTGGISYNEQFF.

The chain employs TRBV27 and TRBJ1-5; D is ambiguous. Germline CDR1 is MNHEY and CDR2 is SMNVEV (reference sequence). This CDR3 region has 14 residues. Trimming removed 2 bases at V and 4 bases at J, with 9 bases between. DNA for the CDR3: TGTGCCAGCAGTTTAACCGGTCCAAATCAGCCCCAGCATTTT. Its protein product is CASSLTGPNQPQHF.

This clone was detected only once. This chain links TRBV7-2 with TRBJ1-2; 9 bases match TRBD1. CDR1 and CDR2 from the germline V gene are SGHTA and FQGNSA. V trimming: 5 bases; J trimming: 2 bases; junction bases outside the gene matches: 6. The CDR3 is 15 amino acids. For the CDR3, the DNA is TGTGCCAGCAGCGCCCACAGGGGGCTAAACTATGGCTACACCTTC. Translation gives CASSAHRGLNYGYTF. The full variable domain, its missing parts supplied by reference TRBV7-2 and TRBJ1-2, is GAGVSQSPSNKVTEKGKDVELRCDPISGHTALYWYRQSLGQGLEFLIYFQGNSAPDKSGLPSDRFSAERTGGSVSTLTIQRTQQEDSAVYLCASSAHRGLNYGYTFGSGTRLTVV.

The rearrangement joins TRBV4-1 to TRBJ1-2, with 8 positions matching TRBD1. The ends lost 1 base at V and 3 bases at J; junction bases unmatched: 4. The germline V gene has CDR1 MGHRA and CDR2 YSYEKL. This CDR3 spans 15 amino acids. CDR3 coding DNA: TGCGCCAGCAGCCAAGGGCAGGGGGCGGACTATGGCTACACCTTC. This sequence encodes CASSQGQGADYGYTF.

This clone was seen a handful of times. Distinct nucleotide sequences in the sample also encode this CDR3. The chain combines TRBV19 with TRBJ1-1; 8 positions match TRBD1. The ends lost 8 bases at V and 0 bases at J; junction bases unmatched: 5. Germline V gives CDR1 LNHDA, CDR2 SQIVND (reference sequence). This CDR3 comprises 14 residues. The CDR3 DNA reads TGTGCCAGTGGCGGACAGGGTATGAACACTGAAGCTTTCTTT. This codes for CASGGQGMNTEAFF.

Regarding this clone: Other DNA sequences in this specimen translate into the identical CDR3. The chain recombines TRBV5-1 with TRBJ1-2; a weak D match, TRBD1 (5 bases). Between the trimmed V and J ends, which lost 1 base and 2 bases, there was a span of 6 bases. Germline V CDR1 and CDR2: SGHRS, YFSETQ. This CDR3 region has 13 residues. The DNA for the CDR3 is TGCGCCAGCAGCTTGTCAGGGAACTATGGCTACACCTTC. Translating it yields CASSLSGNYGYTF.

This sequence joins TRBV3-1 (or the pseudogene TRBV3-2) and TRBJ1-6, with 7 bases matching TRBD1. The CDR3 covers 16 residues. From germline, CDR1 is LGHDT and CDR2 YNNKEL (reference sequence). Trimming cost V 2 bases and J 5 bases; bases outside gene matches: 6. In DNA form, the CDR3 reads TGTGCCAGCAGCCAACGGAGGGGGCTTAATAATTCACCCCTCCACTTT. Translation: CASSQRRGLNNSPLHF.